What follows is one T cell receptor (beta chain) and its context. The antigen remains undetermined. Using its own MiXCR run on the 5' RACE reads, TCRdb lists one record per CDR3 protein. The sample consists of hundreds of thousands of distinct CDR3 sequences, 20% of them appearing once. This record comes from a study of T-cell memory formation after mild COVID-19. General study results and limits: CD4/CD8 balance characterized clones contracting day 15 to 85, and CD4+ skew characterized later expanders. Contracting CD4+ clones sat mainly in CM and EM; CD8+ in EMRA.

The CDR3 has 15 amino acids. Germline V CDR1 and CDR2: SGHRS, YFSETQ. V shed 0 bases and J 6 bases; nucleotides not matched to a gene: 4. The clonotype originates from an adult woman who had mild COVID-19 (a few samples of this study predate the infection). Cell type and time point are not known. J is TRBJ2-1 and V is TRBV5-1, with TRBD1 matching 9 bases. The sequenced material came from PBMCs or a T cell subset sorted from them (not recorded which). The CDR3 region is CASSLGGQGVNEQFF. The DNA for the CDR3 is TGCGCCAGCAGCTTGGGGGGACAGGGAGTCAATGAGCAGTTCTTC.